A selection of T cell receptor beta chains follows, all from one sample in a study of monozygotic twins with inflammatory bowel disease. TCRdb processed the 5' RACE reads again and assigns one entry to each CDR3 protein, with no DNA. This sample's table reports around 380,000 distinct CDR3 sequences. The sample comprised blood. The receptors stem from a human donor with ulcerative colitis or Crohn's disease, or a healthy co-twin of an affected twin (not recorded which). CDR3s include the opening cysteine and the closing phenylalanine or tryptophan. Each record gives: V gene, J gene, CDR3 protein.

v_call: TRBV7-9
j_call: TRBJ1-1
cdr3_aa: CASSVLPGQGYTEAFF

v_call: TRBV5-1
j_call: TRBJ1-1
cdr3_aa: CASSSETGTEAFF

v_call: TRBV18
j_call: TRBJ1-5
cdr3_aa: CASSPPTGTNNQPQHF

v_call: TRBV7-3
j_call: TRBJ2-3
cdr3_aa: CASSLVPPGLAGLGPDTQYF

v_call: TRBV7-9
j_call: TRBJ2-3
cdr3_aa: CASSPRGGAGTDTQYF

v_call: TRBV12-3/TRBV12-4
j_call: TRBJ1-2
cdr3_aa: CASSLWLGGQMDYGYTF

v_call: TRBV19
j_call: TRBJ2-2
cdr3_aa: CASSPAGPTGELFF

v_call: TRBV20-1
j_call: TRBJ1-1
cdr3_aa: CSSDWNTEAFF

v_call: TRBV5-1
j_call: TRBJ2-5
cdr3_aa: CASSPEGETQYF

v_call: TRBV5-1
j_call: TRBJ2-7
cdr3_aa: CASSTGPQYEQYF

v_call: TRBV20-1
j_call: TRBJ2-3
cdr3_aa: CSARPLRGRSTDTQYF